These 29 T cell receptor beta chains were all obtained from the same sample, sequenced in a study of shared clonotypes between healthy human individuals. Profiled with immunoSEQ multiplex PCR; TCRdb holds only in-frame clones, not every one. Here the sample spans about 2.1 million clones, 93% being singletons. CD8 cells classed as naive were CD45RO-negative and positively selected for CCR7, excluding terminally differentiated effector memory CD45RA+ cells. The sample comprised naive CD8+ T cells from PBMCs. The receptors stem from a man aged 18 to 30 in good health. Some clones in this sample may be carry-over from other donors' samples.

This clone has only one observation. The chain joins TRBV10-3 to TRBJ2-2, with D possibly being TRBD1 (6 bases). In germline, CDR1 is ENHRY, CDR2 SYGVKD. Deletions cut 6 bases from V and 2 bases from J, with 16 bases between. The CDR3 spans 16 residues. The CDR3 DNA reads as TGTGCCATCAGATTACCGGGACACCTCAACACCGGGGAGCTGTTTTTT. Its translation: CAIRLPGHLNTGELFF.

The chain has TRBV28 and TRBJ1-1, with D perhaps matching TRBD1 (5 bases). The CDR3 is 13 amino acids. Germline CDR1 reads MDHEN; CDR2 reads SYDVKM. The V end lost 10 bases, the J end lost 1 base, and 13 bases lay between the germline ends. The CDR3 sequence is CATAAGWNTEAFF. In DNA, the CDR3 is TGTGCCACTGCCGCAGGGTGGAACACTGAAGCTTTCTTT.

Notes on this clone: One end of the junction does not line up with germline, which may come from a read error. Other DNA sequences in this sample translate to the same CDR3. V and J are TRBV7-9 and TRBJ2-7; tentatively, D is TRBD1 (6 bases). This CDR3 has 14 residues. Germline V lookup: CDR1 SEHNR, CDR2 FQNEAQ (reference sequence). CDR3 sequence reads: CASSFRGQIYEQYF. DNA for the CDR3: TGTGCCAGCAGCTTCAGAGGACAGATCTACGAGCAGTACTTT. The variable domain in full, completed from reference TRBV7-9 and TRBJ2-7, reads DTGVSQNPRHKITKRGQNVTFRCDPISEHNRLYWYRQTLGQGPEFLTYFQNEAQLEKSRLLSDRFSAERPKGSFSTLEIQRTEQGDSAMYLCASSFRGQIYEQYFGPGTRLTVT.

The chain is built from TRBV28 and TRBJ2-7, with 7 bases fitting TRBD1. The CDR3 is 13 residues long. Unmatched junction bases numbered 6, after V lost 6 bases and J lost 4 bases. Germline V lookup: CDR1 MDHEN, CDR2 SYDVKM. CDR3 residues: CASRADRAYEQYF. The DNA of the CDR3 is TGTGCCAGCAGAGCTGACAGGGCTTACGAGCAGTACTTC.

The genes are TRBV12-5 and TRBJ2-2, with D unresolved. In germline, CDR1 is LGHNT, CDR2 FRNRAP. This CDR3 has 16 residues. Trimming pared 3 bases from V and 6 bases from J, leaving 17 bases between. The CDR3, as DNA: TGTGCTAGTGGTTTCGCCGGAACGGTCCGGCCCGGGGAGCTGTTTTTT. Translation: CASGFAGTVRPGELFF.

The rearrangement uses TRBV28 and TRBJ1-6, with no clear D. The CDR3 loop spans 11 amino acids. CDR1 MDHEN and CDR2 SYDVKM come from the germline V gene. The germline V and J ends were trimmed by 6 bases and 14 bases, with 11 bases remaining between them. The CDR3 protein is CASSPGLTLHF. The DNA for the CDR3 is TGTGCCAGCAGCCCCGGCTTAACCCTCCACTTT.

This rearrangement joins TRBV6-5 to TRBJ2-3; no firm D call. Germline CDR1 is MNHEY and CDR2 is SVGAGI. V lost 0 bases and J 0 bases, leaving 7 bases between the germline ends. This CDR3 is built from 15 residues. The chain's CDR3 is CASSYSSESTDTQYF. The CDR3 nucleotides are TGTGCCAGCAGTTACTCGTCCGAGAGCACAGATACGCAGTATTTT.

The V call is TRBV7-9, the J call TRBJ2-7; maybe TRBD2 (5 bases). Between the trimmed V and J ends, which lost 7 bases and 2 bases, there was a span of 21 bases. Germline V gene lookup returns CDR1 SEHNR and CDR2 FQNEAQ (reference sequence). This CDR3 spans 16 amino acids. The CDR3 DNA is TGTGCCAGCACCCACCTTGAGGGTTTTCCCCCCTACGAGCAGTACTTC. Translating gives CASTHLEGFPPYEQYF.

CDR3 in amino acids: CASSLKGMGAYGYTF. CDR3 DNA: TGTGCCAGCAGTTTAAAAGGAATGGGGGCCTATGGCTACACCTTC. The chain carries TRBV27 and TRBJ1-2, with D perhaps TRBD1 (6 bases). V lost 2 bases and J lost 4, with 14 bases in between. Germline CDR1 is MNHEY and CDR2 is SMNVEV (reference sequence). The CDR3 has 15 amino acids.

This clone was seen only a few times. The V call is TRBV19, the J call TRBJ1-3; D is unresolved. V was clipped by 5 bases and J by 3 bases, with 11 bases between them. Germline V gene data show CDR1 as LNHDA and CDR2 as SQIVND (reference sequence). This CDR3 has 14 amino acids. The CDR3 region has the DNA TGTGCCAGTAGTCCCTCGGACGGTGGAAACACCATATATTTT. As protein: CASSPSDGGNTIYF.

This CDR3 reads CASSWPGLAGGPDTQYF. CDR3 bases: TGTGCCAGCAGCTGGCCGGGGCTAGCGGGAGGGCCGGATACGCAGTATTTT. The chain employs TRBV5-4 and TRBJ2-3, with TRBD2 matching over 12 bases. The CDR3 contains 17 residues. Trimming removed 3 bases from V and 6 bases from J; junction bases left unmatched: 11. The germline V gene encodes CDR1 SGHNT and CDR2 YYREEE (reference sequence).

This chain uses TRBV4-3 with TRBJ2-1; 13 nucleotides match TRBD2. Germline V lookup: CDR1 LGHNA, CDR2 YSLEER. The length of the CDR3 is 17 residues. V lost 0 bases, J lost 5 bases, and 4 bases stayed unmatched. CDR3 DNA sequence: TGCGCCAGCAGCCAAGAGATAGGGACTAGCGGGAACAATGAGCAGTTCTTC. Encoded protein: CASSQEIGTSGNNEQFF.

The V and J genes are TRBV28 and TRBJ2-7; D is perhaps TRBD1 (6 bases). Germline V gives CDR1 MDHEN, CDR2 SYDVKM. The CDR3 has 13 residues. V was trimmed by 7 bases and J by 0 bases, leaving 10 bases between them. The DNA of the CDR3 is TGTGCCAGCACAGGGGACGTCTCCTACGAGCAGTACTTC. Residues: CASTGDVSYEQYF.

The J gene is TRBJ1-2, the V gene TRBV7-9; D is uncertain. With 1 base removed from V and 8 bases from J, the gap between germline ends came to 14 bases. The CDR3 is 14 amino acids. The germline V gene encodes CDR1 SEHNR and CDR2 FQNEAQ (reference sequence). The CDR3 loop is CASSLVVLLRGYTF. The CDR3 DNA reads as TGTGCCAGCAGCTTAGTTGTTTTGCTTCGGGGCTACACCTTC.

This chain connects TRBV15 to TRBJ2-7; 9 positions match TRBD1. The J segment lost 6 bases and the V segment lost 5 bases, leaving 11 bases of the junction unmatched. From germline, CDR1 is LNHNV and CDR2 YYDKDF (reference sequence). The CDR3 has 15 residues. The CDR3 DNA is TGTGCCACCAGCGGACGGACAGGGGCCGGCGGCGAGCAGTACTTC. It yields the protein CATSGRTGAGGEQYF.

The chain links TRBV4-3 to TRBJ1-2, with TRBD1 matching over 8 bases. This CDR3 has 17 residues. Trimming took 1 base from V and 0 from J; bases not matched to a gene: 7. Germline V gene data show CDR1 as LGHNA and CDR2 as YSLEER. The CDR3 protein is CASSQVRRDRTNYGYTF. In DNA form, the CDR3 reads TGCGCCAGCAGCCAAGTAAGGAGGGACAGGACTAACTATGGCTACACCTTC.

V and J are TRBV9 and TRBJ2-7; either TRBD1 or TRBD2 may supply D (6 bases each). Germline lookup yields CDR1 SGDLS and CDR2 YYNGEE. The germline V and J ends were trimmed by 3 bases and 5 bases, with 15 bases remaining between them. The CDR3 has 14 residues. The chain's CDR3 is CASSGRDTPDEQYF. The CDR3 DNA sequence: TGTGCCAGCAGCGGGCGGGACACGCCCGACGAGCAGTACTTC.

The chain recombines TRBV7-9 with TRBJ2-7, with D perhaps TRBD2 (5 bases). Germline V gene sequence: CDR1 SEHNR, CDR2 FQNEAQ (reference sequence). Trimming pared 5 bases from V and 5 bases from J, leaving 16 bases between. The CDR3 runs to 14 residues. DNA of the CDR3: TGTGCCAGCAGCCCTGGGGAGACGCCGAACGAGCAGTACTTC. Its protein product is CASSPGETPNEQYF.

The V and J genes are TRBV19 and TRBJ2-7; D ambiguous. Germline CDR1 is LNHDA and CDR2 is SQIVND (reference sequence). V shed 9 bases and J shed 3 bases, with 12 bases lying between them. This CDR3 comprises 12 residues. The CDR3 loop reads CASRGSHYEQYF. CDR3 coding DNA: TGTGCCAGCCGAGGTTCCCACTACGAGCAGTACTTC.

This chain connects TRBV7-9 to TRBJ2-1, with TRBD2 matching over 7 bases. The CDR3 extends over 16 amino acids. V shed 5 bases and J 5 bases; nucleotides not matched to a gene: 12. In germline, CDR1 is SEHNR, CDR2 FQNEAQ (reference sequence). DNA for the CDR3: TGTGCCAGCAGCCTGAGAGGCGGGACTACAGACAATGAGCAGTTCTTC. The encoded protein is CASSLRGGTTDNEQFF.

The chain couples TRBV27 to TRBJ2-3; D not resolved. The germline gives CDR1 MNHEY, CDR2 SMNVEV (reference sequence). The CDR3 contains 13 residues. Trimming pared 6 bases from V and 3 bases from J, leaving 10 bases between. CDR3 residues: CASRLGRTDTQYF. CDR3 in DNA: TGTGCCAGCAGACTCGGACGGACAGATACGCAGTATTTT.

This clone was seen once. The rearrangement links TRBV9 to TRBJ2-2; the D gene is possibly TRBD2 (5 bases). Germline values: CDR1 SGDLS, CDR2 YYNGEE. Trimming removed 3 bases at V and 7 bases at J, with 10 bases between. This CDR3 has 13 residues. As DNA, the CDR3 is TGTGCCAGCAGCGCTTCTCGGGACGGGGAGCTGTTTTTT. Protein: CASSASRDGELFF.

The chain has TRBV5-5 and TRBJ2-2, with TRBD2 matching 13 bases. Losses at the gene ends were 1 base for V and 5 bases for J; bases not matched to a gene: 8. The germline V gene has CDR1 SGHKS and CDR2 YYEKEE (reference sequence). The CDR3 is made up of 18 amino acids. CDR3 residues: CASSLQPPGLAGTGELFF. In DNA form, the CDR3 reads TGTGCCAGCAGCTTGCAGCCGCCGGGACTAGCGGGAACCGGGGAGCTGTTTTTT.

Concerning this clone: Other DNA sequences of this sample code for an identical CDR3. This chain joins TRBV6-5 and TRBJ2-3, with TRBD2 identical over 7 bases. CDR3 size: 15 residues. From germline, CDR1 is MNHEY and CDR2 SVGAGI. The ends lost 2 bases at V and 0 bases at J; junction bases unmatched: 2. CDR3 loop: CASSYTGGSTDTQYF. The CDR3 DNA sequence: TGTGCCAGCAGTTACACGGGAGGAAGCACAGATACGCAGTATTTT.

The J gene is TRBJ2-3, the V gene TRBV7-9; 8 bases line up with TRBD1. Germline values: CDR1 SEHNR, CDR2 FQNEAQ (reference sequence). V dropped 7 bases and J dropped 6; count of bases not matched to a gene: 15. The CDR3 runs to 16 residues. The CDR3 is CASTPPRAGGDDTQYF. DNA for the CDR3: TGTGCCAGCACCCCCCCCCGGGCAGGGGGCGATGATACGCAGTATTTT.

The genes are TRBV21-1 and TRBJ2-1; TRBD1, the table's D call, was not compared with the DNA. TRBV21-1 is a pseudogene segment. The CDR3 is made up of 16 amino acids. In DNA form, the CDR3 reads TGTGCCAGCAGGGGGGAGGACAGGGGCCAATACAATGAGCAGTTCTTC. It specifies CASRGEDRGQYNEQFF.

This clone has only a few counts. This rearrangement joins TRBV10-1 to TRBJ2-7; D gene unclear. This CDR3 spans 12 amino acids. Between the trimmed V and J ends, which lost 3 bases and 3 bases, there was a span of 6 bases. Per germline, CDR1 WNHNN and CDR2 SYGVQD (reference sequence). The DNA for the CDR3 is TGCGCCAGCAGTGATGGCCTCTACGAGCAGTACTTC. Translated: CASSDGLYEQYF.

V gene TRBV7-9 combines with J gene TRBJ1-4; D perhaps matches TRBD1 (6 bases). Per germline, CDR1 SEHNR and CDR2 FQNEAQ (reference sequence). This CDR3 comprises 17 residues. With 4 bases removed from V and 4 bases from J, the gap between germline ends came to 19 bases. CDR3 sequence reads: CASSSLTSGEHNEKLFF. For the CDR3, the DNA is TGTGCCAGCAGCTCGCTTACCTCAGGGGAACATAATGAAAAACTGTTTTTT.

The chain recombines TRBV30 with TRBJ1-1, with D tentatively TRBD1 (6 bases). The CDR3 length is 13 residues. The V end was cut by 5 bases, the J end by 3 bases, with 13 bases between. The germline V gene encodes CDR1 GTSNPN and CDR2 SVGIG (reference sequence). The CDR3 reads CAWGGARHTEAFF. The DNA of the CDR3 is TGTGCCTGGGGGGGGGCCCGACACACTGAAGCTTTCTTT.